This T cell receptor (beta chain) is drawn from a study of blood T cell repertoires in COVID-19. Study at large: T cells, B-cell-depleted T cells, or PBMCs provided the cDNA or gDNA that served as material.

This CDR3 contains 15 residues. The germline V gene encodes CDR1 MGHRA and CDR2 YSYEKL. V lost 6 bases to trimming and J lost 5 bases, with 17 bases between them. Per the original data handling: Amplification of reference gene primers provided the estimated nucleated cell counts. TCRdb's table, derived via immunoSEQ multiplex PCR, lists solely in-frame clones and lacks some. V and J calls and clone size come straight from that table; D and trimming were deduced from the DNA. The table has fewer than 85,000 clones, 70% to 85% seen once. The chain couples TRBV4-1 to TRBJ2-1, with D perhaps TRBD1 (6 bases). Sequences were obtained from peripheral blood. This clonotype was obtained from a man aged 60 to 75 with active or convalescent COVID-19. CDR3 nucleotides: TGCGCCAGCAGGCAGGGGCTAGCTGGAGACAATGAGCAGTTCTTC. Protein product: CASRQGLAGDNEQFF.